The clone carrying this TCR beta chain was counted at least ten times. Its antigen is still unknown. A single record per CDR3 protein comes from TCRdb applying MiXCR to the reads. The sample has 63,000 or so distinct CDR3 sequences, just under 50% seen once. The sample is drawn from a study of type 1 regulatory T cells. For the study at large: T-allo10 is a Tr1-enriched, alloantigen-specific CD4 T cell product made in vitro.

This CDR3 contains 16 residues. V lost 0 bases and J lost 9, with 17 bases in between. Germline CDR1 and CDR2: MNHEY and SMNVEV (reference sequence). Overall study findings and caveats: Compared with non-Tr1 cells, Tr1 cells showed a narrower TCR repertoire.

The rearrangement uses TRBV27 and TRBJ2-2; D is perhaps TRBD2 (6 bases). Material for sequencing was cultured non-Tr1 T cells, either the whole culture or a sorted T cell fraction (not recorded which). This sequence was found in a human donor in good health. CDR3 protein: CASSLSIRVEGRELFF. CDR3 bases: TGTGCCAGCAGTTTATCGATTCGGGTGGAGGGTCGGGAGCTGTTTTTT.